What follows are 14 T cell receptor beta chains derived from one specimen sequenced in a study of cytomegalovirus exposure and HLA in healthy donors (dated by TCRdb to about 2017). Libraries were constructed by the immunoSEQ multiplex PCR assay. For the multiplex PCR, a mixture combining 60 forward primers for TCR Vbeta segments and 13 reverse primers for TCR Jbeta segments was used. The table was pulled from immuneACCESS by TCRdb, which kept in-frame rearrangements only. Such tables lose some clones; where checked, under half of the loss comes from unresolved V genes, and the rest has no known cause. A total of about 170,000 clones appear in this sample, approximately 81% of them only once. The ten largest clones capture approximately 2.5% of the sample. Specimen: PBMCs. The receptors stem from a man aged 25-45 years in good health and CMV-seropositive.

The genes are TRBV10-2 and TRBJ2-1, with 9 bases matching TRBD2. Germline loops: CDR1 WSHSY, CDR2 SAAADI. Losses at the gene ends were 4 bases for V and 3 bases for J; bases not matched to a gene: 4. The CDR3 runs 15 residues. The CDR3 bases are TGCGCCAGCAGTGCGACTAGCGGAGTCTACAATGAGCAGTTCTTC. Translation gives CASSATSGVYNEQFF.

This clone was picked up one time. This chain uses TRBV7-8 with TRBJ1-6; maybe TRBD1 (6 bases). The V end was cut by 4 bases, the J end by 0 bases, with 10 bases between. The CDR3 is made up of 16 amino acids. Germline CDR1 is SGHVS and CDR2 is FQNEAQ. The CDR3 coding sequence is TGTGCCAGCAGCTCAGACAGGAGCTCCTATAATTCACCCCTCCACTTT. This gives the protein CASSSDRSSYNSPLHF. Full variable domain (outside the CDR3, taken from reference TRBV7-8 and TRBJ1-6): GAGVSQSPRYKVAKRGQDVALRCDPISGHVSLFWYQQALGQGPEFLTYFQNEAQLDKSGLPSDRFFAERPEGSVSTLKIQRTQQEDSAVYLCASSSDRSSYNSPLHFGNGTRLTVT.

The chain has TRBV10-1 and TRBJ2-3, with a possible D match to TRBD2 (6 bases). Trimming pared 6 bases from V and 0 bases from J, leaving 13 bases between. This CDR3 comprises 15 residues. Germline V lookup: CDR1 WNHNN, CDR2 SYGVQD (reference sequence). CDR3 region: CASRAGTLSTDTQYF. DNA of the CDR3: TGCGCCAGCAGAGCCGGGACTCTGAGCACAGATACGCAGTATTTT.

The chain joins TRBV18 to TRBJ2-1; 10 bases map to TRBD2. Germline CDR1 is KGHSH and CDR2 is LQKENI. The CDR3 spans 16 residues. V shed 6 bases, J shed 0 bases, and the junction held 5 bases outside the gene matches. CDR3 coding DNA: TGTGCCAGCTCTTCTCTAGCGGGAGACTCCTACAATGAGCAGTTCTTC. This codes for CASSSLAGDSYNEQFF.

The table lists this clone with a few counts. The chain is built from TRBV7-8 and TRBJ2-5; perhaps TRBD2 as D (6 bases). V shed 2 bases and J shed 2 bases, with 21 bases lying between them. The CDR3 consists of 18 residues. Germline V lookup: CDR1 SGHVS, CDR2 FQNEAQ. CDR3: CASSLTWRGRVRQETQYF. The CDR3 DNA sequence: TGTGCCAGCAGCTTAACTTGGCGGGGCCGTGTACGGCAAGAGACCCAGTACTTC.

The rearrangement uses TRBV27 and TRBJ2-7, with 7 bases identical to TRBD2. The germline gives CDR1 MNHEY, CDR2 SMNVEV (reference sequence). V shed 8 bases, J shed 3 bases, and the junction held 4 bases outside the gene matches. This CDR3 contains 12 residues. In nucleotides, the CDR3 is TGTGCCAGCGGGCTAGCGGACTACGAGCAGTACTTC. Translated: CASGLADYEQYF.

This clone was seen a handful of times. CDR3 bases: TGTGCCAGCAGCTCCACTAGCGGGAGTTGGTCCTACAATGAGCAGTTCTTC. Translated, it gives CASSSTSGSWSYNEQFF. The rearrangement links TRBV7-9 to TRBJ2-1; 11 bases agree with TRBD2. Germline lookup yields CDR1 SEHNR and CDR2 FQNEAQ (reference sequence). CDR3 size: 17 residues. The ends lost 4 bases at V and 1 base at J; junction bases unmatched: 6. Filled out from reference TRBV7-9 and TRBJ2-1, the complete variable domain reads DTGVSQNPRHKITKRGQNVTFRCDPISEHNRLYWYRQTLGQGPEFLTYFQNEAQLEKSRLLSDRFSAERPKGSFSTLEIQRTEQGDSAMYLCASSSTSGSWSYNEQFFGPGTRLTVL.

The chain joins TRBV6-1 to TRBJ2-7; TRBD2 agrees at 10 bases. Germline CDR1 is MNHNS and CDR2 is SASEGT. This CDR3 comprises 14 residues. The J segment lost 2 bases and the V segment lost 8 bases, leaving 6 bases of the junction unmatched. In nucleotides, the CDR3 is TGTGCCAGCCGGGGACTAGCGTATCCCTACGAGCAGTACGTC. Protein product: CASRGLAYPYEQYV.

V and J are TRBV7-9 and TRBJ2-7; 9 nucleotides align to TRBD1. V shed 4 bases, J shed 3 bases, and the junction held 4 bases outside the gene matches. Germline V gene lookup returns CDR1 SEHNR and CDR2 FQNEAQ (reference sequence). The CDR3 length is 14 residues. CDR3 amino acids: CASSSRQGVYEQYF. CDR3 bases: TGTGCCAGCAGCTCGAGACAGGGGGTCTACGAGCAGTACTTC.

The J gene is TRBJ2-1, the V gene TRBV29-1; D is uncertain. There are 11 residues in the CDR3. V lost 5 bases, J lost 2 bases, and 4 bases lay in between. The germline CDR1 and CDR2 sequences are SQVTM and ANQGSEA. The CDR3 sequence is CSVIAYNEQFF. CDR3 sequence (DNA): TGCAGCGTTATAGCCTACAATGAGCAGTTCTTC.

The genes are TRBV7-9 and TRBJ2-2, with 9 bases matching TRBD2. This CDR3 is built from 16 residues. The germline CDR1 and CDR2 sequences are SEHNR and FQNEAQ (reference sequence). V lost 5 bases and J lost 0; bases outside the gene matches: 4. CDR3 sequence (DNA): TGTGCCAGCAGCCCCCGACTAGCGGCGAACACCGGGGAGCTGTTTTTT. It specifies CASSPRLAANTGELFF. The full variable domain, completed using reference TRBV7-9 and TRBJ2-2, is DTGVSQNPRHKITKRGQNVTFRCDPISEHNRLYWYRQTLGQGPEFLTYFQNEAQLEKSRLLSDRFSAERPKGSFSTLEIQRTEQGDSAMYLCASSPRLAANTGELFFGEGSRLTVL.

The chain employs TRBV11-3 and TRBJ2-6; D not certain. Germline V lookup: CDR1 SGHNT, CDR2 YENEEA. Trimming shortened V by 5 bases and J by 2 bases, and 4 bases separated the two germline ends. The length of the CDR3 is 13 residues. The CDR3 coding sequence is TGTGCCAGCAGCCGCGCTGGGGCCAACGTCCTGACTTTC. Protein: CASSRAGANVLTF.

The rearrangement joins TRBV28 to TRBJ2-7, with TRBD1 matching over 7 bases. CDR1 is MDHEN, CDR2 SYDVKM, per germline. The CDR3 totals 14 residues. The ends lost 4 bases at V and 3 bases at J; junction bases unmatched: 6. The CDR3 nucleotides are TGTGCCAGCAGTTCCCTTCCAGGGGGCTACGAGCAGTACTTC. The encoded protein is CASSSLPGGYEQYF. Complete variable domain (other parts from reference TRBV28 and TRBJ2-7): DVKVTQSSRYLVKRTGEKVFLECVQDMDHENMFWYRQDPGLGLRLIYFSYDVKMKEKGDIPEGYSVSREKKERFSLILESASTNQTSMYLCASSSLPGGYEQYFGPGTRLTVT.

V and J are TRBV4-3 and TRBJ2-1; TRBD2 matches at 13 bases. Looked up from germline, CDR1 is LGHNA and CDR2 is YSLEER. V shed 1 base, J shed 11 bases, and the junction held 2 bases outside the gene matches. There are 14 residues in the CDR3. In DNA, the CDR3 is TGCGCCAGCAGCCAAGTGACTAGCGGGAGGAAGCAGTTCTTC. Translated: CASSQVTSGRKQFF.